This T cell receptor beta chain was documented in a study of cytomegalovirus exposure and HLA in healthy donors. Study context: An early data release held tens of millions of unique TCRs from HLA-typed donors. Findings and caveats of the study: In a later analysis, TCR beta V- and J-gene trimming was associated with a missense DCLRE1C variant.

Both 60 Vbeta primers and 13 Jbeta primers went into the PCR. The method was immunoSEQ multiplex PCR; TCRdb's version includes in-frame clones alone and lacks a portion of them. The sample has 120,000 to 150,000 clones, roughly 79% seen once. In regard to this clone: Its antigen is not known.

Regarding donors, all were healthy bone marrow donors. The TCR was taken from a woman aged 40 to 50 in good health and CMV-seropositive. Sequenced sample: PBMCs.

This CDR3 is CASSEGTGGPQPQHF. CDR3 in DNA: TGTGCCAGCAGTGAGGGGACAGGGGGCCCTCAGCCCCAGCATTTT. This chain links TRBV6-1 with TRBJ1-5; 12 nucleotides match TRBD1. Germline V gives CDR1 MNHNS, CDR2 SASEGT. The CDR3 has 15 amino acids. Trimming cost V 3 bases and J 6 bases; bases outside gene matches: 3.